This T cell receptor beta chain was found in a study of blood T cell repertoires in COVID-19 (dated by TCRdb to 2018 to 2021). About the investigation overall: Samples covering the acute and convalescent phases of COVID-19 were provided by collaborators in the United States, Italy and Spain. The prospective study material was composed of cDNA or gDNA derived from T cells, B-cell-depleted T cells, or PBMCs. The dataset comprised deeply sampled blood TCRbeta repertoires from subjects exposed to, actively infected with, or recovered from COVID-19. A freely available public database, intended as a resource for researchers studying the immune response to SARS-CoV-2, is where the repertoires were released. The samples were drawn from the first 160 participants of the ongoing ImmuneRACE study and from under 1,500 subjects provided by 6 global collaborators. Sample metadata almost always included a de-identified subject ID, COVID-19 status, age in years and sex. Where available, HLA class I and class II types were taken from metadata supplied by the sample provider and were not determined by assay-based typing.

TCRbeta CDR3 regions were amplified from genomic DNA using the immunoSEQ Assay, a bias-controlled multiplex PCR. The original methods were these. Nucleated cell counts per sample were estimated from amplification of reference gene primers within the assay. To quantify the absolute abundance of each unique TCRbeta CDR3 rearrangement, sequence reads were collapsed and filtered. Productive Simpson clonality was computed per sample as the square root of Simpson's diversity index over productive rearrangements. The clones in this table, taken by TCRdb from immuneACCESS, are in-frame only. Not every clone is retained; where verified, under half of the shortfall comes from an unresolved V gene, and the cause of the rest is unknown. The D gene and trimming were derived from the DNA, and the V and J assignments and clone size from that table. This sample comprises some 200,000 clones, about 83% of them detected only once. The ten largest clones take up over 1% of the sample.

Regarding this clone: This clone's antigen is unknown. The sample holds no much larger clone one base away, and base qualities are not on file.

One collaborating source in Seattle enrolled patients during active infection and followed them longitudinally through the course of disease. Collaborating institutions collected whole blood in K2EDTA tubes following their own protocols. For TCRbeta analysis, collaborator samples were shipped as frozen whole blood, as isolated PBMCs, or as DNA extracted from either sample type. Results and caveats for the whole study, not just this receptor: The quantity of clinical and demographic metadata differed by source and by participant and was supplied without curation.

This TCR derives from a woman in her thirties with COVID-19, enrolled during active disease. The material sequenced was peripheral blood.

This receptor carries the CDR3 CASSTAKFWGPEAFF. In nucleotide form, the sequence is TGTGCCAGTAGTACCGCCAAGTTTTGGGGGCCTGAAGCTTTCTTT. The sequence links TRBV19 to TRBJ1-1; 6 matching bases give a weak D call of TRBD1. V is clipped by 4 bases and J by 6 bases, and the sequence between their germline boundaries is 18 bases long. CDR1 and CDR2 are read off the germline V gene (reference sequence) as LNHDA and SQIVND. Reading from cysteine to phenylalanine, the CDR3 counts 15 amino acids. The retained sequence is limited to the CDR3, 45 bases, with the frame set at the first base.